This T cell receptor beta chain originates from a study of T cell responses to AZD1222 COVID-19 vaccine. Broader study findings: CD4 TCRs associated with vaccination spanned spike, dominating at 160-218 and 743-854.

Produced via immunoSEQ multiplex PCR; TCRdb's table is partial and in-frame only. Of 150,000 to 200,000 clones listed, 80% to 95% were seen once; the top ten hold 2.3%. A remark on this clone: Its antigen is still unknown.

Here the sequenced sample was peripheral blood, taken on day 0 of AZD1222 vaccination. The receptor's source is an adult in good health.

CDR3 coding DNA: TGTGCCAGCACATGGGACAGGCCCTCCACTGAAGCTTTCTTT. Protein: CASTWDRPSTEAFF. The V gene is TRBV27, the J gene TRBJ1-1, with TRBD1 identical over 8 bases. The germline gives CDR1 MNHEY, CDR2 SMNVEV (reference sequence). The ends lost 7 bases at V and 4 bases at J; junction bases unmatched: 8. CDR3 length: 14 amino acids.